The 8 T cell receptor beta chains presented below share a single source sample, sequenced in a study of CD8+ T cells in alopecia areata. The sequencing template was cDNA reverse transcribed from extracted RNA. Clones were read by immunoSEQ multiplex PCR, and TCRdb kept only the in-frame ones, dropping some. The data show a few hundred thousand clones, 60% seen once. The treatment was: oral pan-JAK inhibitor, 5-10 mg twice daily. This specimen was CD4+ T cells sorted from blood, taken at roughly week 52, from a patient treated with tofacitinib. The receptors were gathered from a human donor with alopecia areata.

This clone has a handful of counts. The genes are TRBV7-9 and TRBJ2-3, with TRBD2 matching 7 bases. Germline lookup yields CDR1 SEHNR and CDR2 FQNEAQ (reference sequence). With 5 bases clipped from V and 4 bases from J, the junction kept 6 bases outside the gene matches. The CDR3 is 14 amino acids. The CDR3 here is CASSPWEGSDTQYF. CDR3 bases: TGTGCCAGCAGCCCCTGGGAGGGCTCAGATACGCAGTATTTT.

The V and J genes are TRBV11-2 and TRBJ1-1, with D perhaps TRBD1 (5 bases). The CDR3 is 13 amino acids. Trimming took 2 bases from V and 4 from J, leaving 8 bases between them. CDR1 SGHAT and CDR2 FQNNGV come from the germline V gene. CDR3 amino acids: CASSLQGTTEAFF. CDR3 in DNA: TGTGCCAGCAGCTTACAGGGAACCACTGAAGCTTTCTTT.

This clone has a handful of counts. J is TRBJ2-4 and V is TRBV11-2, with 9 bases matching TRBD2. The CDR3 spans 16 residues. The V segment lost 3 bases and the J segment 7 bases; nucleotides outside the gene matches: 10. Germline values: CDR1 SGHAT, CDR2 FQNNGV. The CDR3 nucleotides read TGTGCCAGCAGCTTTCTCCGCGGGGGGGCGGAGAACATTCAGTACTTC. It is translated as CASSFLRGGAENIQYF.

The V and J genes are TRBV29-1 and TRBJ2-1, with unresolved D. Germline CDR1 and CDR2: SQVTM and ANQGSEA. Trimming took 3 bases from V and 9 from J, leaving 9 bases between them. The CDR3 contains 11 residues. The DNA for the CDR3 is TGCAGCGTTGAGGGCGAGACTGAGCAGTTCTTC. Encoded protein: CSVEGETEQFF.

The J gene is TRBJ2-1, the V gene TRBV7-2, with TRBD2 identical over 11 bases. The V and J ends lost 3 bases and 7 bases, in that order; junction bases with no gene match: 5. The V gene's germline CDR1 is SGHTA and CDR2 FQGNSA. CDR3 length equals 15 residues. The CDR3 loop is CASSLIAGGPNEQFF. CDR3 bases: TGTGCCAGCAGCTTGATAGCGGGGGGGCCAAATGAGCAGTTCTTC.

The rearrangement joins TRBV5-4 to TRBJ2-3; D call uncertain. Germline-derived CDR1 and CDR2 are SGHNT and YYREEE (reference sequence). The CDR3 spans 12 residues. The V end lost 4 bases, the J end lost 5 bases, and 8 bases lay between the germline ends. CDR3 nucleotides: TGTGCCAGCAGCATGTCTGGAGATACGCAGTATTTT. Translating gives CASSMSGDTQYF.

The chain recombines TRBV2 with TRBJ2-7, with D hard to call. CDR1 is SNHLY, CDR2 FYNNEI, per germline. The CDR3 extends over 10 amino acids. With 9 bases removed from V and 6 bases from J, the gap between germline ends came to 9 bases. As DNA, the CDR3 is TGTGCCAGTCTCGCGGCCGAGCAGTACTTC. Encoded protein: CASLAAEQYF.

The CDR3 loop reads CSVAATAYEQYF. The CDR3 DNA sequence: TGCAGCGTGGCCGCCACTGCCTACGAGCAGTACTTC. The V and J genes are TRBV29-1 and TRBJ2-7; D is unresolved. The CDR3 length is 12 residues. Germline CDR1 is SQVTM and CDR2 is ANQGSEA. The V end was cut by 6 bases, the J end by 2 bases, with 11 bases between.